The clone carrying this TCR beta chain was counted once. Its matching antigen is unknown. Trimming took off 0 bases at V and 0 bases at J, with 12 bases between the two ends. From germline, CDR1 is KGHSH and CDR2 LQKENI. This CDR3 comprises 16 residues. This entry comes from a study of Ad26.COV2.S vaccination and SARS-CoV-2 variants. As to treatment: over 15 received Ad26.COV2.S at low or high dose, single or two shots; 5 received placebo; per-sample allocation not given. The study sampled participants on day 63 after the first vaccine or placebo injection. Ad26.COV2.S expressed prefusion-stabilized spike from the original Wuhan strain. Regarding the study as a whole: Reported findings describe substantial breadth in spike-specific CD8+ and CD4+ T cell responses following vaccination.

Clones were sequenced by immunoSEQ multiplex PCR, and TCRdb holds only the in-frame ones, with some missing. The sample records over 400,000 clones, over 80% being singletons. The J gene is TRBJ2-7, the V gene TRBV18; no clear D gene. Sample: peripheral blood, taken in a trial of Ad26.COV2.S vaccine versus placebo. The sequence was collected from a person between 18 and 59 years old who received the Ad26.COV2.S COVID-19 vaccine or a placebo. CDR3 nucleotides: TGTGCCAGCTCACCACCACCCCACTGGAGCTCCTACGAGCAGTACTTC. The encoded protein is CASSPPPHWSSYEQYF.